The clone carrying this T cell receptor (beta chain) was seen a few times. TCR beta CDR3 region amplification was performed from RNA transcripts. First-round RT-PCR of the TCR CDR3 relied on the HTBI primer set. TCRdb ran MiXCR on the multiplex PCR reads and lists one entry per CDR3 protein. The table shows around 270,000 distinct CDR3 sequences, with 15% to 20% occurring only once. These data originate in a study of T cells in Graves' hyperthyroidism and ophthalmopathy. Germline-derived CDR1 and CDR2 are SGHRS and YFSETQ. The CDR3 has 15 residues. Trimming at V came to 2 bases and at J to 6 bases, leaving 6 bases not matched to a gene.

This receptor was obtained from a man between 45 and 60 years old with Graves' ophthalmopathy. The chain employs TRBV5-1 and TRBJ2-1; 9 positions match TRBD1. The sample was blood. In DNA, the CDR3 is TGCGCCAGCAGCTTAGCACAGGGGGCGGGCAATGAGCAGTTCTTC. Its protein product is CASSLAQGAGNEQFF.